This TCR beta chain was found in a study of CD8 T cells in Susac syndrome. General observations from the study: As the study acknowledged, the number of individuals in its TCR sequencing and HLA analysis was relatively small.

CD8+ and CD4+ blood T cells underwent TCR beta sequencing. Comments on this clonotype: Its cognate antigen is unknown.

With random hexamers, 0.5 to 1 ug RNA was reverse transcribed. TCR beta CDR3 was amplified by immunoSEQ multiplex PCR. This amplification extended across 54 Vbeta and 13 Jbeta segments. TCRdb redid the calling of the immunoSEQ multiplex PCR reads with MiXCR, one entry per CDR3 protein. Of more than 200,000 distinct CDR3 sequences in the sample, 93% are singletons; the top ten hold about 0.07%. This CDR3 is built from 13 residues. Trimming pared 4 bases from V and 5 bases from J, leaving 11 bases between. Germline values: CDR1 MNHEY, CDR2 SVGAGI. This chain links TRBV6-5 with TRBJ1-2, with D uncertain. Sequenced: CD4+ T cells from PBMCs. The receptor comes from a human donor with multiple sclerosis. CDR3 in DNA: TGTGCCAGCAGTTCCGGGCCTTCGTATGGCTACACCTTC. Residues: CASSSGPSYGYTF.